This TCR beta chain was captured by sequencing in a study of shared clonotypes between healthy human individuals. Study-wide results and caveats: How much donors shared clonotypes was expected to be affected by sequencing depth.

The count of this clone is one. What it binds is not known. CD4+ cells underwent separation, giving CD45RA+ naive and CD45RA-negative memory subsets. The protocol was immunoSEQ multiplex PCR, while the TCRdb copy is restricted to in-frame clones and leaves out a portion. The sample consists of 850,000 to 1,200,000 clones, about three quarters of them appearing once. Trimming removed 1 base from V and 2 bases from J; junction bases left unmatched: 6. The CDR3 consists of 18 residues. Germline V lookup: CDR1 LGHNA, CDR2 YNFKEQ. The sample consisted of memory CD4+ T cells sorted from blood. Subset of the sample: CD45RA-negative fraction. The chain employs TRBV4-2 and TRBJ2-7; 15 nucleotides align to TRBD2. The source of this sequence is a man younger than 35 in good health. The CDR3: CASSQGPGLAGGTYEQYF. Here the CDR3 DNA reads TGTGCCAGCAGCCAAGGTCCGGGACTAGCGGGGGGAACCTACGAGCAGTACTTC.